This is a list of T cell receptor beta chains from one sample in a study of patients and donors after allogeneic stem cell transplantation. TCRdb independently ran MiXCR on the RT-PCR reads; one entry per CDR3 protein. The data show about a million distinct CDR3 sequences, around 17% seen once. Sequencing input: blood, either unsorted or a sorted T cell fraction (not recorded which). The source of these receptors is a human donor who was either an allogeneic HSCT recipient or a stem cell or donor lymphocyte infusion donor (not recorded which). It is not recorded whose cells these are; they may come from a transplant donor. CDR3s include the opening cysteine and the closing phenylalanine or tryptophan. D genes are given only for firm matches. Only part of the rows carry a size: once, few, many, or a class if the clone is expanded.

j_call clone_size d_call v_call cdr3_nt cdr3_aa
TRBJ1-1 - - TRBV5-6 TGTGCCAGCAGCTTTGAGTTCGGGGATCGGGCTTTCTTT CASSFEFGDRAFF
TRBJ2-3 - - TRBV20-1 TGCAGCGCAGGGTGGGAGAGCACAGATACGCAGTATTTT CSAGWESTDTQYF
TRBJ2-1 - TRBD2 TRBV7-6 TGTGCCAGCAGCTCGCAGGGAAGGCGGGAGGGGTACAATGAGCAGTTCTTC CASSSQGRREGYNEQFF
TRBJ2-7 few - TRBV5-1 TGCGCCAGCAGCTACTCTGGACAGTTCTACGAGCAGTACTTC CASSYSGQFYEQYF
TRBJ2-1 many - TRBV4-3 TGCGCCAGCAGCCAAGATTTGATCCGGGGCAGTGAGCAGTTCTTC CASSQDLIRGSEQFF
TRBJ2-4 many TRBD2 TRBV3-1 TGTGCCAGCAGCCGAAATAGCGGGAGTAATAGAAACATTCAGTACTTC CASSRNSGSNRNIQYF
TRBJ2-1 - TRBD2 TRBV30 TGTGCCTGGAGCGTGTTTGGGAGGGCCTACAATGAGCAGTTCTTC CAWSVFGRAYNEQFF
TRBJ1-2 - TRBD1 TRBV12-3/TRBV12-4 TGTGCCAGCAGCTCTACAAGGACAGGGGGTAGTGGCTACACCTTC CASSSTRTGGSGYTF
TRBJ2-2 - TRBD1 TRBV7-2 TGTGCCAGCAGCGTCCCGGGACAGCTGAACACCGGGGAGCTGTTTTTT CASSVPGQLNTGELFF
TRBJ1-1 - - TRBV18 TGTGCCAGCTCATCAAGGGCAAGGGAGGCTTTCTTT CASSSRAREAFF
TRBJ2-1 few TRBD2 TRBV5-6 TGTGCCAGCAGCCAGACTAGCGGGAGGGTTAACAATGAGCAGTTCTTC CASSQTSGRVNNEQFF
TRBJ1-6 few - TRBV12-3/TRBV12-4 TGTGCCAGCAGTTTACAGACTAATTCACCCCTCCACTTT CASSLQTNSPLHF
TRBJ1-4 - - TRBV7-9 TGTGCCAGCAGCTTCAGTGGGGGCGGTGAAAAACTGTTTTTT CASSFSGGGEKLFF
TRBJ2-7 - - TRBV20-1 TGCAGTGCTAGCGGAACTAGAAGTTCCTACGAGCAGTACTTC CSASGTRSSYEQYF
TRBJ1-1 many - TRBV12-3/TRBV12-4 TGTGCCAGCAGTTTAGGGCAGGGGTCAGGTGAAGCTTTCTTT CASSLGQGSGEAFF
TRBJ2-7 few - TRBV18 TGTGCCAGCTCGCGGACAGTCGCCTACGAGCAGTACTTC CASSRTVAYEQYF
TRBJ1-2 - - TRBV25-1 TGTGCCAGCAGTGATGTGGGGTCGCGGGGCTACACCTTC CASSDVGSRGYTF
TRBJ2-1 many - TRBV29-1 TGCAGCGTGACCGGGACTCAAAGCTCCTACAATGAGCAGTTCTTC CSVTGTQSSYNEQFF
TRBJ2-7 few TRBD2 TRBV12-3/TRBV12-4 TGTGCCAGCAGTTTAAGCGGGGGGGTCTACGAGCAGTACTTC CASSLSGGVYEQYF
TRBJ2-7 - - TRBV4-1 TGCGCCAGCAGCTCAAAGGGGATCTACGAGCAGTACTTC CASSSKGIYEQYF
TRBJ2-6 few - TRBV28 TGTGCCAGCAGTTCCAATTACCCTCCTGGGGCCAACGTCCTGACTTTC CASSSNYPPGANVLTF
TRBJ2-7 few - TRBV20-1 TGCAGTGCTAGCGGGGACAACTACGAGCAGTACTTC CSASGDNYEQYF
TRBJ2-2 few - TRBV20-1 TGCAGTGCTATTGGGTTGGGCAGCTACACCGGGGAGCTGTTTTTT CSAIGLGSYTGELFF
TRBJ2-5 few TRBD2 TRBV29-1 TGCAGCGTAGTCCGAGGGACCGGAGGACTAGCGGGGAGAGAGACCCAGTACTTC CSVVRGTGGLAGRETQYF
TRBJ1-1 few TRBD1 TRBV5-1 TGCGCCAGCAGCCCGGACAGGATCAACACTGAAGCTTTCTTT CASSPDRINTEAFF
TRBJ2-7 - TRBD1 TRBV6-1 TGTGCCAGCAGTGCACAAACCGGGACAGGGATCTACGAGCAGTACTTC CASSAQTGTGIYEQYF
TRBJ1-1 few - TRBV25-1 TGTGCCAGCAGTTCCACCAGAGGGAACACTGAAGCTTTCTTT CASSSTRGNTEAFF
TRBJ1-6 - - TRBV2 TGTGCCAGCAGTGAAGGGCGGGGGATGCGCCACTTT CASSEGRGMRHF
TRBJ1-5 many - TRBV29-1 TGCAGCGTTGGGGGCACGGGTAATCAGCCCCAGCATTTT CSVGGTGNQPQHF
TRBJ2-3 - TRBD1 TRBV12-3/TRBV12-4 TGTGCCAGCAGGAGACAGGGTTCCACAGATACGCAGTATTTT CASRRQGSTDTQYF